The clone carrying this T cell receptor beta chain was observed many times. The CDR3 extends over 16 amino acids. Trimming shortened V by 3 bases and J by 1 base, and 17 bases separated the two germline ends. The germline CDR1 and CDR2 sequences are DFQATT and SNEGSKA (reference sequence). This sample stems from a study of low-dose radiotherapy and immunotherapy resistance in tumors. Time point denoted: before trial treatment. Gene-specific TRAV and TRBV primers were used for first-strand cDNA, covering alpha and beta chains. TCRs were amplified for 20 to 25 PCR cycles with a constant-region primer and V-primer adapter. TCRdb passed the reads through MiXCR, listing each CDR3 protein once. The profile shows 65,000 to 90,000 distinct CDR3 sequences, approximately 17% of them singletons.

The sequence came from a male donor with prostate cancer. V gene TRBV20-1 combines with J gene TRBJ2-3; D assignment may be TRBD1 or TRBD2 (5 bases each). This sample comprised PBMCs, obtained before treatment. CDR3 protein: CSARAPGATGTDTQYF. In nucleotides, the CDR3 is TGCAGTGCTAGGGCACCCGGGGCGACGGGCACAGATACGCAGTATTTT.